Listed here is a single TCR beta chain. The data originate from a study of CD8 T cells in Susac syndrome. The CDR3 runs to 14 residues. Trimming left V 0 bases short and J 5 bases short, with 5 bases between. CDR1 and CDR2 (germline): LGHNA, YNFKEQ. It was with random hexamers that about 0.45 to 1 ug RNA was reverse transcribed. It was immunoSEQ multiplex PCR that amplified TCR beta CDR3 across 54 Vbeta and 13 Jbeta. MiXCR, run by TCRdb on the immunoSEQ multiplex PCR reads, gives a single entry per CDR3 protein. Of 150,000 to 200,000 distinct CDR3 sequences in the sample, approximately 93% are singletons; the top ten hold approximately 0.1%. High-throughput TCR beta sequencing covered peripheral CD8+ and CD4+ T cells. While serving as controls, healthy donors were matched for age and sex. It was negative isolation that provided the CD8+ and CD4+ T cells, whereas TEMRA cells were enriched by FACS.

The source material was CD4+ T cells from PBMCs. The sequence was obtained from a human donor in good health. The chain combines TRBV4-2 with TRBJ2-6; D ambiguous. CDR3 coding DNA: TGTGCCAGCAGCCAAGATTACCGGGCCAACGTCCTGACTTTC. This codes for CASSQDYRANVLTF.